This note documents a single T cell receptor (beta chain) sequence. What this receptor recognizes is not known. No per-base quality is available; no much larger clone lies one base away. Patients with a history of autoimmune disease or receiving systemic immunosuppression were excluded from the trial. In every dose cohort, peripheral blood was drawn for TCR sequencing at baseline, cycle 4 day 1, and cycle 7 day 1. Samples came from an open-label, multicenter, first-in-human phase I dose-escalation trial of ivuxolimab. Adults with locally advanced or metastatic melanoma, renal cell, hepatocellular, or head and neck squamous cell carcinoma were enrolled in the trial. Before TCR sequencing, CD4+ T cells and CD8+ T cells from peripheral blood were sorted into separate populations. This sample was taken from a study of OX40 agonist ivuxolimab in advanced cancers. With regard to the full study: The costimulatory receptor OX40 (CD134) was targeted by ivuxolimab, a fully human IgG2 agonistic monoclonal antibody. Intravenous ivuxolimab was administered to patients every 2 weeks at six dose levels: 0.01, 0.1, 0.3, 1.5, 3 and 10 mg/kg. Partial responses occurred in three dose-escalation patients, of whom one had hepatocellular carcinoma and two had cutaneous melanoma. The paper describes the monotherapy dose-escalation part (N ≈ 52 patients) of the phase I trial of ivuxolimab. A male proportion of around 80% and a mean age of approximately 58 years, ranging from 23 to 79, were recorded for the dose-escalation cohort. Patients were allowed to have had prior anti-PD-1, anti-PD-L1 or anti-CTLA-4 therapy, and 30% to 50% of the dose-escalation patients had previously received checkpoint inhibitors. Of the 50 or so patients in dose escalation, about 20 had hepatocellular carcinoma, about 15 had melanoma, 9 had renal cell carcinoma and 9 had head and neck cancer. The point of sequencing TCRbeta in the periphery was to test whether ivuxolimab changed TCR sequence diversity and drove clonal T-cell expansion.

To sequence the TCRbeta CDR3 region, genomic DNA was isolated from the sorted cells. The immunoSEQ Assay was used to sequence the TCRbeta CDR3 regions. The table comes from immuneACCESS by way of TCRdb, which keeps in-frame sequences with V and J called. Part of the clones is missing from these tables; in studies checked, under half for an unresolved V gene and the rest for unknown reasons. The sample yields fewer than 50,000 clones; about 80% were counted once. Almost 10% of the sample goes to the ten largest clones. The investigation overall reported the following: The antigen specificity of the clonally expanded peripheral T cells was not determined. Low levels of normalized T-cell clonal expansion were also seen in some patients who did not respond. After ivuxolimab, more expanded clones were found on average in CD8+ T cells than in CD4+ T cells. In the 0.1-3.0 mg/kg groups, partial responders had among the lowest normalized peripheral clonal expansion, particularly in CD8+ T cells. At doses of 0.1 to 3.0 mg/kg, clonal expansion of both CD4+ and CD8+ blood T cells was observed from baseline to week 6.

Taken from the germline V gene (reference sequence), the CDR1 and CDR2 loops are GTSNPN and SVGIG. Ends trimmed: V by 3 bases, J by 0 bases; bases unmatched to a gene: 11. Including the terminal cysteine and phenylalanine, the CDR3 comprises 18 residues. The sequence is cut down to CDR3 DNA, 54 bases in frame from base 1. The sample consisted of CD4+ or CD8+ T cells sorted from blood, taken in a trial of the OX40 agonist ivuxolimab. The clonotype originates from an adult with an advanced solid tumor such as melanoma, head and neck, liver or kidney cancer. The chain couples TRBV30 to TRBJ2-6, with 7 bases aligning to TRBD2. The sequenced DNA: TGTGCCTGGAGCGGGGGGAGGCGGCTCCTCTCTGGGGCCAACGTCCTGACTTTC. Its product reads: CAWSGGRRLLSGANVLTF. The variable domain in full, with residues beyond the CDR3 obtained from the reference TRBV30 and TRBJ2-6 genes, is SQTIHQWPATLVQPVGSPLSLECTVEGTSNPNLYWYRQAAGRGLQLLFYSVGIGQISSEVPQNLSASRPQDRQFILSSKKLLLSDSGFYLCAWSGGRRLLSGANVLTFGAGSRLTVL.